Presented here are 27 T cell receptor beta chains from one specimen sequenced in a study of graft-versus-host responses after intestinal transplantation. These receptors' antigens are unknown. Generated by immunoSEQ multiplex PCR, the TCRdb table keeps only in-frame clones and is missing some. This table holds about 80,000 clones, roughly nine tenths found once. This material consisted of unstimulated CD4+ T cells sorted from spleen or lymph node cells, taken before intestinal transplant. The receptors were gathered from a human donor who received an intestinal transplant.

The V gene is TRBV28, the J gene TRBJ1-5; D is unclear. There are 16 residues in the CDR3. Germline CDR1 and CDR2: MDHEN and SYDVKM. The V gene lost 6 bases and the J gene lost 1 base, with 16 bases spanning the gap. The CDR3 here is CASSPRETDSNQPQHF. The CDR3 bases are TGTGCCAGCAGCCCACGGGAAACTGACAGCAATCAGCCCCAGCATTTT.

A single count supports this clone. This sequence joins TRBV20-1 and TRBJ2-7, with 7 positions matching TRBD2. The CDR3 totals 11 residues. The ends lost 1 base at V and 7 bases at J; junction bases unmatched: 1. Germline CDR1 reads DFQATT; CDR2 reads SNEGSKA (reference sequence). Here the CDR3 DNA reads TGCAGTGCTAGAGGGGGAGGGGAGCAGTACTTC. Translation gives CSARGGGEQYF.

This chain links TRBV27 with TRBJ2-1; D is undetermined. Trimming stripped 3 bases from V and 7 bases from J, with 16 bases between. The CDR3 totals 15 residues. CDR1 and CDR2 from the germline V gene are MNHEY and SMNVEV (reference sequence). CDR3 loop: CASSFYPLLGNEQFF. Written as DNA, the CDR3 is TGTGCCAGCAGTTTCTATCCCCTCCTAGGAAATGAGCAGTTCTTC.

In nucleotides, the CDR3 is TGCAGCGTTGACCCAGGCACAGATACGCAGTATTTT. It codes for CSVDPGTDTQYF. The chain employs TRBV29-1 and TRBJ2-3; D is ambiguous. Trimming took 3 bases from V and 1 from J, leaving 5 bases between them. Germline V gene sequence: CDR1 SQVTM, CDR2 ANQGSEA. This CDR3 is built from 12 residues.

This sequence joins TRBV6-1 and TRBJ2-3; TRBD2 agrees at 7 bases. From germline, CDR1 is MNHNS and CDR2 SASEGT. The CDR3 spans 15 residues. With V trimmed by 7 bases and J by 0 bases, 7 bases remained unmatched. The CDR3 reads CASKRGPTSTDTQYF. The CDR3 DNA reads TGTGCCAGCAAGCGGGGCCCTACTAGCACAGATACGCAGTATTTT.

The rearrangement uses TRBV29-1 and TRBJ2-5; tentatively, D is TRBD2 (6 bases). V was pared by 7 bases and J by 9 bases, with 21 bases between. Looked up from germline, CDR1 is SQVTM and CDR2 is ANQGSEA. CDR3 size: 13 residues. The CDR3 protein is CSAKRGTSEAQYF. CDR3 bases: TGCAGCGCCAAACGAGGGACTTCCGAGGCCCAGTACTTC.

CDR3: CASSLRPRASSGNTIYF. CDR3 bases: TGTGCCAGCAGCCTCAGACCCAGGGCCTCCTCTGGAAACACCATATATTTT. V and J are TRBV9 and TRBJ1-3; maybe TRBD1 (5 bases). CDR1 and CDR2 from the germline V gene are SGDLS and YYNGEE. CDR3 length: 17 amino acids. V was cut by 4 bases and J by 0 bases, with 17 bases left in between.

The chain uses TRBV7-8 and TRBJ2-3, with 9 nucleotides matching TRBD2. This CDR3 region has 17 residues. Germline CDR1 SGHVS, CDR2 FQNEAQ. J lost 4 bases, V lost 5 bases, and 13 bases had no gene match. CDR3 sequence: CASSPRGSGRSSDTQYF. CDR3 nucleotide sequence: TGTGCCAGCAGCCCGCGAGGGAGCGGGAGGTCGTCAGATACGCAGTATTTT.

This chain joins TRBV5-1 and TRBJ2-3; 8 nucleotides agree with TRBD2. The CDR3 runs to 16 residues. J gave up 2 bases and V 0 bases, and 5 bases lay outside the gene matches. CDR1 and CDR2 (germline): SGHRS, YFSETQ. In nucleotides, the CDR3 is TGCGCCAGCAGCTTGGCGTTAGCGGGGACCACAGATACGCAGTATTTT. This translates into CASSLALAGTTDTQYF.

The chain combines TRBV7-9 with TRBJ1-5; no clear D gene. Per the germline V gene, CDR1 is SEHNR and CDR2 is FQNEAQ (reference sequence). The CDR3 has 17 amino acids. V dropped 0 bases and J dropped 0 bases, with 12 bases sitting between them. This CDR3 reads CASSLALHGDSNQPQHF. The CDR3 region has the DNA TGTGCCAGCAGCTTAGCCCTACACGGAGATAGCAATCAGCCCCAGCATTTT.

The chain couples TRBV19 to TRBJ1-5; D ambiguous. CDR1 and CDR2 from the germline V gene are LNHDA and SQIVND (reference sequence). This CDR3 region has 12 residues. V dropped 5 bases and J dropped 7 bases, with 9 bases sitting between them. In nucleotides, the CDR3 is TGTGCCAGTAGTTACGTAGAACAGCCCCAGCATTTT. It specifies CASSYVEQPQHF.

The V and J genes are TRBV19 and TRBJ2-1; 13 bases match TRBD2. The germline gives CDR1 LNHDA, CDR2 SQIVND (reference sequence). Germline trimming cut 5 bases from V and 9 bases from J; bases unmatched to any gene: 10. The CDR3 length is 16 residues. The DNA of the CDR3 is TGTGCCAGTAGTCCCCTACTAGCGGGAGGGTTCATTGAGCAGTTCTTC. The encoded protein is CASSPLLAGGFIEQFF.

V usage is TRBV2 and J usage is TRBJ2-7, with TRBD2 identical over 8 bases. The CDR3 is 16 amino acids. CDR1 and CDR2 from the germline V gene are SNHLY and FYNNEI. J lost 5 bases, V lost 2 bases, and 11 bases had no gene match. The CDR3 nucleotides read TGTGCCAGCAGTGAAATTGTCCGGGGGGGGGCGGACGAGCAGTACTTC. Its translation is CASSEIVRGGADEQYF.

J is TRBJ1-3 and V is TRBV9, with a weak D call TRBD1 (6 bases). The CDR3 has 16 residues. The ends were cut back, 3 bases at V and 1 base at J, with 14 bases in the middle. The germline V gene has CDR1 SGDLS and CDR2 YYNGEE. The CDR3 sequence: CASSGHLRGSGNTIYF. The CDR3 DNA reads as TGTGCCAGCAGCGGGCACCTCAGGGGATCTGGAAACACCATATATTTT.

The chain uses TRBV29-1 and TRBJ2-2; 9 bases line up with TRBD1. V was clipped by 5 bases and J by 7 bases; unmatched bases: 8. Looked up from germline, CDR1 is SQVTM and CDR2 is ANQGSEA. This CDR3 region has 14 residues. The CDR3 is CSVLTGGRIGELFF. Here the CDR3 DNA reads TGCAGCGTTCTGACAGGGGGTAGAATCGGGGAGCTGTTTTTT.

The chain couples TRBV10-3 to TRBJ2-5; 9 bases fit TRBD1. V shed 3 bases and J 5 bases; nucleotides not matched to a gene: 10. The CDR3 length is 16 residues. Germline V CDR1 and CDR2: ENHRY, SYGVKD. The CDR3 here is CAISDPGQGREETQYF. Here the CDR3 DNA reads TGTGCCATCAGTGACCCGGGACAGGGCAGGGAGGAGACCCAGTACTTC.

In the case of this clone: This specimen includes other DNA sequences encoding the same CDR3. The J gene is TRBJ2-7, the V gene TRBV7-8, with 7 positions matching TRBD1. After removal of 5 bases from V and 2 bases from J, the junction contained 6 bases not matched to a gene. The CDR3 has 14 residues. Germline CDR1 SGHVS, CDR2 FQNEAQ. The CDR3 DNA is TGTGCCAGCAGCCACAGGGGTCCCACCTACGAGCAGTACTTC. Translated: CASSHRGPTYEQYF.

V and J are TRBV6-6 and TRBJ2-7, with D possibly matching TRBD2 (6 bases). The CDR3 extends over 15 amino acids. V lost 0 bases to trimming and J lost 2 bases, with 11 bases between them. From germline, CDR1 is MNHNY and CDR2 SVGAGI (reference sequence). The CDR3 is CASSYSSTGAYEQYF. CDR3 DNA sequence: TGTGCCAGCAGTTACTCCTCTACGGGGGCCTACGAGCAGTACTTC.

The rearrangement joins TRBV28 to TRBJ1-4; TRBD1 is a possible D gene (5 bases). Germline V CDR1 and CDR2: MDHEN, SYDVKM. The ends were cut back, 6 bases at V and 0 bases at J, with 20 bases in the middle. This CDR3 has 18 amino acids. This CDR3 is CASRIAGTFFATNEKLFF. CDR3 DNA: TGTGCCAGCAGGATAGCCGGGACTTTTTTTGCAACTAATGAAAAACTGTTTTTT.

Only a few counts were recorded for this clone. V gene TRBV11-2 combines with J gene TRBJ2-5; D possibly corresponds to TRBD2 (6 bases). Between the trimmed V and J ends, which lost 4 bases and 5 bases, there was a span of 23 bases. This CDR3 comprises 17 residues. CDR1 and CDR2 from the germline V gene are SGHAT and FQNNGV. DNA for the CDR3: TGTGCCAGCAGCTCGCCTCTAACGGGAGAAAGGCGTGAGACCCAGTACTTC. Its translation is CASSSPLTGERRETQYF.

The chain employs TRBV9 and TRBJ2-2, with D perhaps matching TRBD2 (5 bases). V lost 4 bases and J 2 bases, leaving 18 bases between the germline ends. This CDR3 has 17 residues. CDR1 is SGDLS, CDR2 YYNGEE, per germline. CDR3 sequence: CASSLMGDLLNTGELFF. CDR3 nucleotides: TGTGCCAGCAGCCTTATGGGAGACCTCCTTAACACCGGGGAGCTGTTTTTT.

This clone was observed a single time. The gene calls are TRBV5-1 and TRBJ2-7; D is perhaps TRBD2 (6 bases). This CDR3 is 14 amino acids long. Trimming cost V 0 bases and J 3 bases, with 10 bases left between them. Germline CDR1 reads SGHRS; CDR2 reads YFSETQ. This CDR3 is CASSLVQGGYEQYF. CDR3 DNA sequence: TGCGCCAGCAGCTTGGTTCAGGGAGGCTACGAGCAGTACTTC. Supplemented by reference TRBV5-1 and TRBJ2-7, the full variable domain reads KAGVTQTPRYLIKTRGQQVTLSCSPISGHRSVSWYQQTPGQGLQFLFEYFSETQRNKGNFPGRFSGRQFSNSRSEMNVSTLELGDSALYLCASSLVQGGYEQYFGPGTRLTVT.

V usage is TRBV28 and J usage is TRBJ1-3, with D possibly matching TRBD1 (6 bases). Germline CDR1 MDHEN, CDR2 SYDVKM. V dropped 10 bases and J dropped 3 bases, with 16 bases sitting between them. This CDR3 spans 14 amino acids. CDR3 in amino acids: CATLGTMDGNTIYF. In DNA, the CDR3 is TGTGCCACCTTAGGGACAATGGATGGAAACACCATATATTTT.

The genes are TRBV28 and TRBJ1-5; 7 bases agree with TRBD1. Germline V lookup: CDR1 MDHEN, CDR2 SYDVKM. V gave up 10 bases and J gave up 0 bases; unmatched junction bases: 15. The CDR3 length is 17 residues. The CDR3 region is CATRAGGKWVSNQPQHF. Here the CDR3 DNA reads TGTGCCACCCGAGCAGGGGGTAAATGGGTTAGCAATCAGCCCCAGCATTTT.

This rearrangement joins TRBV4-2 to TRBJ2-3; 10 positions agree with TRBD2. The germline CDR1 and CDR2 sequences are LGHNA and YNFKEQ. V gave up 2 bases and J gave up 0 bases; unmatched junction bases: 11. CDR3 size: 19 residues. The CDR3: CASSQIRLAGGASTDTQYF. As DNA, the CDR3 is TGTGCCAGCAGCCAAATAAGACTAGCGGGCGGCGCTAGCACAGATACGCAGTATTTT.

This sequence joins TRBV18 and TRBJ2-5; D not resolved. Trimming left V 0 bases short and J 5 bases short, with 4 bases between. This CDR3 has 12 amino acids. Looked up from germline, CDR1 is KGHSH and CDR2 is LQKENI. The DNA for the CDR3 is TGTGCCAGCTCACCACCGGAGGAGACCCAGTACTTC. Translation gives CASSPPEETQYF. The full variable domain, completed using reference TRBV18 and TRBJ2-5, is NAGVMQNPRHLVRRRGQEARLRCSPMKGHSHVYWYRQLPEEGLKFMVYLQKENIIDESGMPKERFSAEFPKEGPSILRIQQVVRGDSAAYFCASSPPEETQYFGPGTRLLVL.

V usage is TRBV6-1 and J usage is TRBJ2-7, with 9 bases aligning to TRBD1. This CDR3 has 17 amino acids. With 3 bases clipped from V and 6 bases from J, the junction kept 15 bases outside the gene matches. Looked up from germline, CDR1 is MNHNS and CDR2 is SASEGT. CDR3 residues: CASSERGTGNIRGEQYF. CDR3 nucleotide sequence: TGTGCCAGCAGTGAGCGGGGGACAGGGAATATCCGCGGCGAGCAGTACTTC.